These T cell receptor beta chains were read from a single sample in a study of PD-1 blockade in mismatch repair-deficient tumors. Sequencing used immunoSEQ multiplex PCR; TCRdb keeps in-frame clones, though not all of them. The sample has 75,000 to 80,000 clones, roughly 80% seen once. The sequenced sample was peripheral blood, obtained 44 weeks after starting pembrolizumab. These receptors came from an adult with mismatch repair-deficient cancer. Both conserved end residues are part of each CDR3. D genes are given only for firm matches. Some rows mark clone size as missing; the rest say once, few, many or name a class of expanded clone.

j_call	clone_size	v_call	d_call	cdr3_aa	cdr3_nt
TRBJ2-1	NA	TRBV7-9	NA	CASSLLEEQFF	TGTGCCAGCAGCTTACTGGAGGAGCAGTTCTTC
TRBJ2-3	NA	TRBV7-3	NA	CASSYGGGNTQYF	TGTGCCAGCAGCTACGGGGGAGGCAATACGCAGTATTTT
TRBJ2-7	NA	TRBV7-3	NA	CASSPSARTLEQYF	TGTGCCAGCAGCCCATCAGCACGGACGCTCGAGCAGTACTTC
TRBJ1-2	NA	TRBV7-8	NA	CASSPQGPNYGYTF	TGTGCCAGCAGCCCACAGGGCCCTAACTATGGCTACACCTTC
TRBJ1-4	once	TRBV9	TRBD1	CASSVGKQGGGATNEKLFF	TGTGCCAGCAGCGTCGGAAAACAGGGGGGCGGTGCAACTAATGAAAAACTGTTTTTT
TRBJ2-3	NA	TRBV5-4	NA	CASSSPLRGDTQYF	TGTGCCAGCAGCTCGCCACTCCGGGGGGATACGCAGTATTTT
TRBJ1-1	few	TRBV7-9	NA	CASSLWEVEAFF	TGTGCCAGCAGCTTATGGGAGGTGGAAGCTTTCTTT
TRBJ1-2	NA	TRBV2	NA	CASSVLGAAYGYTF	TGTGCCAGCAGTGTCTTAGGGGCTGCCTATGGCTACACCTTC
TRBJ2-7	once	TRBV30	NA	CAWSVLAQGGEQYF	TGTGCCTGGAGTGTACTAGCCCAAGGTGGAGAGCAGTACTTC
TRBJ2-2	NA	TRBV27	TRBD1	CASSLGTGGNTGELFF	TGTGCCAGCAGTCTGGGGACAGGGGGTAACACCGGGGAGCTGTTTTTT
TRBJ1-1	NA	TRBV11-2	NA	CASSLIRAEAFF	TGTGCCAGCAGCCTAATACGGGCCGAAGCTTTCTTT
TRBJ2-7	NA	TRBV27	NA	CASGKTPSYEQYF	TGTGCCAGCGGAAAAACACCCTCCTACGAGCAGTACTTC
TRBJ1-2	NA	TRBV5-1	NA	CASRSQGGYTF	TGCGCCAGCAGAAGTCAGGGGGGCTACACCTTC
TRBJ1-4	NA	TRBV5-1	NA	CASTPGRTGEKLFF	TGCGCCAGCACCCCGGGGCGAACCGGGGAAAAACTGTTTTTT
TRBJ2-3	NA	TRBV7-3	NA	CASSPGGTATDTQYF	TGTGCCAGCAGTCCGGGAGGGACAGCCACAGATACGCAGTATTTT
TRBJ2-7	few	TRBV27	NA	CASSLSQASTYEQYF	TGTGCCAGCAGTTTGTCCCAGGCCTCTACCTACGAGCAGTACTTC
TRBJ2-1	once	TRBV9	NA	CASSGIQGRNEQFF	TGTGCCAGCAGCGGAATTCAGGGGCGAAATGAGCAGTTCTTC
TRBJ1-1	NA	TRBV6-1	TRBD1	CASSRTGGRVSEAFF	TGTGCCAGCAGTAGGACAGGGGGAAGAGTTTCCGAAGCTTTCTTT